This T cell receptor (beta chain) was retrieved from a study of T-cell memory formation after mild COVID-19. TCRdb reprocessed the 5' RACE reads with MiXCR, giving one entry per CDR3 protein. The sample holds 500,000 to 600,000 distinct CDR3 sequences; over 15% are singletons and the top ten take 12%. This clonotype has just a few counts. The source of this sequence is an adult woman who had mild COVID-19 (a few samples of this study predate the infection). Cell type and time point are not known. Sequenced: PBMCs or a T cell subset sorted from them (not recorded which).

Written as DNA, the CDR3 is TGTGCCAGCACTAAAGCGGGCCCTCTCTACGAGCAGTACTTC. This gives the protein CASTKAGPLYEQYF. The chain is built from TRBV6-2 or TRBV6-3 and TRBJ2-7, with D tentatively TRBD2 (6 bases). This CDR3 region has 14 residues. Trimming removed 7 bases at V and 3 bases at J, with 16 bases between. Germline assignment: CDR1 MNHEY and CDR2 SVGEGT.